The clone carrying this T cell receptor (beta chain) has just a few counts. Antigen unknown. Each sample's TCRbeta library yielded on average around 44,000 productive templates. Generated by immunoSEQ multiplex PCR, the TCRdb table keeps only in-frame clones and is missing some. Seen here are approximately 42,000 clones, about 81% observed once, and the top ten hold less than 0.55%. V shed 0 bases and J shed 0 bases, with 9 bases lying between them. CDR3 length: 16 residues. CDR1 is MDHEN and CDR2 is SYDVKM in the germline V gene. These data belong to a study of STAT3 mutations in large granular lymphocyte leukemia. General study results and limits: At least one immunodominant TCR beta clonotype appeared in every T-cell large granular lymphocyte leukemia patient. Some patients had persisting codominant clonotypes that could mask small clones.

J is TRBJ1-5 and V is TRBV28; D unresolved. The material sequenced was PBMCs. The TCR comes from a human donor with T large granular lymphocyte leukemia. Some clones in this sample may be carry-over from other donors' samples. Here the CDR3 reads CASSLWAPNSNQPQHF. CDR3 nucleotide sequence: TGTGCCAGCAGTTTATGGGCACCAAATAGCAATCAGCCCCAGCATTTT.